Each of the 19 T cell receptor beta chains below was sequenced from the same sample in a study of Ad26.COV2.S vaccination and SARS-CoV-2 variants. The data were produced by immunoSEQ multiplex PCR, yet TCRdb's version contains in-frame clones alone and is incomplete. The sample carries around 420,000 clones, roughly 90% recorded once. Treatment of the sample: some 20 received Ad26.COV2.S at low or high dose, single or two shots; about 5 received placebo; per-sample allocation not given. Day 63 following the first vaccine or placebo injection was when the samples were taken. Material: peripheral blood, obtained in a trial of Ad26.COV2.S vaccine versus placebo. The receptors come from a person aged 18-65 years who received the Ad26.COV2.S COVID-19 vaccine or a placebo.

The chain carries TRBV29-1 and TRBJ2-1, with D tentatively TRBD1 (6 bases). Trimming cost V 4 bases and J 8 bases, with 12 bases left between them. Germline values: CDR1 SQVTM, CDR2 ANQGSEA. The CDR3 contains 12 residues. The CDR3 coding sequence is TGCAGCGTTGGTTGGGGGCTAGATGAGCAGTTCTTC. Translating it yields CSVGWGLDEQFF.

J is TRBJ2-7 and V is TRBV29-1; 11 nucleotides line up with TRBD2. Trimming at V came to 2 bases and at J to 2 bases, leaving 8 bases not matched to a gene. This CDR3 region has 16 residues. Germline V lookup: CDR1 SQVTM, CDR2 ANQGSEA. DNA for the CDR3: TGCAGCGTTGAATTGGCGGGGACTAGCGGCCCCTACGAGCAGTACTTC. This sequence encodes CSVELAGTSGPYEQYF.

The V and J genes are TRBV11-3 and TRBJ2-7, with D perhaps matching TRBD2 (7 bases). Between the trimmed V and J ends, which lost 5 bases and 6 bases, there was a span of 17 bases. This CDR3 region has 14 residues. Germline CDR1 reads SGHNT; CDR2 reads YENEEA. The CDR3 bases are TGTGCCAGCAGCATAGGGGGGGGCGCCGGCGAGCAGTACTTC. Its protein product is CASSIGGGAGEQYF.

The chain employs TRBV7-9 and TRBJ2-2; no definite D call. There are 14 residues in the CDR3. Germline V gene data show CDR1 as SEHNR and CDR2 as FQNEAQ (reference sequence). Trimming cost V 1 base and J 7 bases, with 10 bases left between them. The CDR3 loop is CASSLGTPIGELFF. The CDR3 nucleotides read TGTGCCAGCAGCTTAGGGACCCCCATCGGGGAGCTGTTTTTT.

V and J are TRBV6-4 and TRBJ2-2; D gene unclear. V was clipped by 5 bases and J by 3 bases, with 10 bases between them. The germline V gene has CDR1 MRHNA and CDR2 SNTAGT. There are 14 residues in the CDR3. This CDR3 reads CASSTGSDTGELFF. Here the CDR3 DNA reads TGTGCCAGCAGTACGGGTTCGGACACCGGGGAGCTGTTTTTT.

The gene calls are TRBV24-1 and TRBJ2-1; D ambiguous. Trimming cost V 2 bases and J 0 bases, with 10 bases left between them. The CDR3 is 16 residues long. The germline gives CDR1 KGHDR, CDR2 SFDVKD. The CDR3 nucleotides read TGTGCCACCAGTGATTCGGAATTTAGCTCCTACAATGAGCAGTTCTTC. Amino acids: CATSDSEFSSYNEQFF.

The chain recombines TRBV6-5 with TRBJ1-1; no reliable D call. CDR3 size: 15 residues. The V gene's germline CDR1 is MNHEY and CDR2 SVGAGI. Trimming pared 0 bases from V and 0 bases from J, leaving 8 bases between. CDR3 sequence reads: CASSYSKGLNTEAFF. DNA for the CDR3: TGTGCCAGCAGTTACTCGAAAGGGTTGAACACTGAAGCTTTCTTT.

The chain employs TRBV28 and TRBJ1-5; 9 bases are shared with TRBD1. The CDR3 covers 16 residues. Germline V gene data show CDR1 as MDHEN and CDR2 as SYDVKM. V shed 4 bases and J 2 bases; nucleotides not matched to a gene: 6. CDR3 nucleotide sequence: TGTGCCAGCAGTTCCACAGGGGGCGCGGGCAATCAGCCCCAGCATTTT. Residues: CASSSTGGAGNQPQHF. Looking up the rest from reference TRBV28 and TRBJ1-5 gives the full variable domain: DVKVTQSSRYLVKRTGEKVFLECVQDMDHENMFWYRQDPGLGLRLIYFSYDVKMKEKGDIPEGYSVSREKKERFSLILESASTNQTSMYLCASSSTGGAGNQPQHFGDGTRLSIL.

The V call is TRBV7-3, the J call TRBJ2-2; unclear D gene. Germline V gene data show CDR1 as SGHTA and CDR2 as FQGTGA. This CDR3 spans 12 amino acids. Trimming cost V 5 bases and J 6 bases, with 7 bases left between them. The CDR3: CASSRKPGELFF. Written as DNA, the CDR3 is TGTGCCAGCAGCCGGAAACCCGGGGAGCTGTTTTTT.

This chain connects TRBV7-9 to TRBJ2-7; 7 nucleotides align to TRBD1. After removal of 5 bases from V and 1 base from J, the junction contained 14 bases not matched to a gene. CDR3 length: 17 residues. Germline V gene lookup returns CDR1 SEHNR and CDR2 FQNEAQ (reference sequence). CDR3 sequence reads: CASSPDRAGLDSYEQYF. DNA for the CDR3: TGTGCCAGCAGCCCAGACAGGGCTGGATTGGATTCCTACGAGCAGTACTTC.

The chain links TRBV11-2 to TRBJ2-3; no clear D. Trimming removed 2 bases from V and 6 bases from J, with 6 bases in between. Looked up from germline, CDR1 is SGHAT and CDR2 is FQNNGV. The CDR3 totals 12 residues. Here the CDR3 DNA reads TGTGCCAGCAGCTTAATGGGTGATACGCAGTATTTT. Residues: CASSLMGDTQYF. The full variable domain, rest sourced from reference TRBV11-2 and TRBJ2-3, is EAGVAQSPRYKIIEKRQSVAFWCNPISGHATLYWYQQILGQGPKLLIQFQNNGVVDDSQLPKDRFSAERLKGVDSTLKIQPAKLEDSAVYLCASSLMGDTQYFGPGTRLTVL.

This clone was picked up a small number of times. V is TRBV28 and J is TRBJ2-4; TRBD2 matches 12 bases. Germline trimming cut 0 bases from V and 0 bases from J; bases unmatched to any gene: 6. This CDR3 has 19 residues. In germline, CDR1 is MDHEN, CDR2 SYDVKM. CDR3 in amino acids: CASSLWASGGDRAKNIQYF. CDR3 nucleotides: TGTGCCAGCAGTTTATGGGCTAGCGGGGGGGACCGAGCCAAAAACATTCAGTACTTC.

The V call is TRBV27, the J call TRBJ2-7; unclear D gene. This CDR3 has 12 residues. The V gene's germline CDR1 is MNHEY and CDR2 SMNVEV (reference sequence). Trimming took 6 bases from V and 1 from J, leaving 7 bases between them. The chain's CDR3 is CASSGPSYEQYF. The CDR3, as DNA: TGTGCCAGCAGCGGGCCATCCTACGAGCAGTACTTC.

The V and J genes are TRBV11-3 and TRBJ1-1; 8 bases are a match to TRBD1. Germline V gene data show CDR1 as SGHNT and CDR2 as YENEEA. The CDR3 sequence is 13 residues long. Unmatched junction bases numbered 4, after V lost 5 bases and J lost 5 bases. CDR3 loop: CASSLRGRTEAFF. In DNA, the CDR3 is TGTGCCAGCAGCCTCAGGGGGCGAACTGAAGCTTTCTTT. Variable domain in full (rest from reference TRBV11-3 and TRBJ1-1): EAGVVQSPRYKIIEKKQPVAFWCNPISGHNTLYWYLQNLGQGPELLIRYENEEAVDDSQLPKDRFSAERLKGVDSTLKIQPAELGDSAVYLCASSLRGRTEAFFGQGTRLTVV.

The V call is TRBV7-2, the J call TRBJ1-6, with D uncertain. Germline CDR1 and CDR2: SGHTA and FQGNSA. CDR3 size: 14 residues. V shed 5 bases and J shed 7 bases, with 12 bases lying between them. The CDR3 reads CASSQWFQNSPLHF. CDR3 DNA sequence: TGTGCCAGCAGCCAGTGGTTCCAAAATTCACCCCTCCACTTT. The full variable domain, with the rest looked up from reference TRBV7-2 and TRBJ1-6, is GAGVSQSPSNKVTEKGKDVELRCDPISGHTALYWYRQSLGQGLEFLIYFQGNSAPDKSGLPSDRFSAERTGGSVSTLTIQRTQQEDSAVYLCASSQWFQNSPLHFGNGTRLTVT.

The rearrangement uses TRBV7-9 and TRBJ1-5; D unresolved. The CDR3 is 14 amino acids. Germline lookup yields CDR1 SEHNR and CDR2 FQNEAQ (reference sequence). V dropped 1 base and J dropped 7 bases, with 11 bases sitting between them. The CDR3 sequence: CASSLDGTLQPQHF. In DNA, the CDR3 is TGTGCCAGCAGCTTAGATGGCACTCTACAGCCCCAGCATTTT.

This rearrangement joins TRBV5-4 to TRBJ1-4; TRBD1 aligns across 10 bases. This CDR3 has 14 amino acids. V trimming: 4 bases; J trimming: 7 bases; junction bases outside the gene matches: 4. In germline, CDR1 is SGHNT, CDR2 YYREEE (reference sequence). The CDR3 spells CASSIGTGVEKLFF. CDR3 DNA: TGTGCCAGCAGCATAGGGACAGGGGTTGAAAAACTGTTTTTT. The variable domain in full, with the rest retrieved from reference TRBV5-4 and TRBJ1-4, is ETGVTQSPTHLIKTRGQQVTLRCSSQSGHNTVSWYQQALGQGPQFIFQYYREEENGRGNFPPRFSGLQFPNYSSELNVNALELDDSALYLCASSIGTGVEKLFFGSGTQLSVL.

The J gene is TRBJ1-2, the V gene TRBV7-9, with D uncertain. Trimming shortened V by 11 bases and J by 2 bases, and 9 bases separated the two germline ends. The CDR3 runs 11 residues. Germline assignment: CDR1 SEHNR and CDR2 FQNEAQ (reference sequence). Here the CDR3 reads CAGYNNYGYTF. CDR3 in DNA: TGTGCCGGATACAACAACTATGGCTACACCTTC.

The chain combines TRBV5-4 with TRBJ1-6; 9 bases line up with TRBD1. Germline values: CDR1 SGHNT, CDR2 YYREEE (reference sequence). The CDR3 totals 14 residues. V was pared by 3 bases and J by 6 bases, with 1 base of the junction left unmatched. CDR3 loop: CASSWDRANSPLHF. The CDR3, as DNA: TGTGCCAGCAGCTGGGACAGGGCTAATTCACCCCTCCACTTT.